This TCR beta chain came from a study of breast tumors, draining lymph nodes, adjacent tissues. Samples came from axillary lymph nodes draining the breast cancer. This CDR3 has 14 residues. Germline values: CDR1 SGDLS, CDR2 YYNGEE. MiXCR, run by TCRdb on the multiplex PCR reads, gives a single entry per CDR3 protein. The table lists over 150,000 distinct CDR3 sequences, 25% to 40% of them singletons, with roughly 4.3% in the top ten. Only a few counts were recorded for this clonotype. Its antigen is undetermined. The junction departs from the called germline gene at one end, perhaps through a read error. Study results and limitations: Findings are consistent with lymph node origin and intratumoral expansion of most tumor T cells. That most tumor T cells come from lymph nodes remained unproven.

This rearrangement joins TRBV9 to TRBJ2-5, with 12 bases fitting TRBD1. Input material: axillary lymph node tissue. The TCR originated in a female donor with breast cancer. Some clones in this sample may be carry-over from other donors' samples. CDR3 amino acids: CASSAGQGAETQSF. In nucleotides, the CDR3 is TGTGCCAGCAGCGCGGGACAGGGGGCAGAGACCCAGTCCTTC.